The 25 T cell receptor beta chains below were found in one sample sequenced in a study of shared clonotypes between healthy human individuals. Some clones are missing from TCRdb's copy, which holds only in-frame ones; the method was immunoSEQ multiplex PCR. The table has about 490,000 clones, about 85% seen once. The sample taken for sequencing was PBMCs. The receptors were sampled from a woman between 40 and 50 years old in good health. Some clones in this sample may be carry-over from other donors' samples.

This chain links TRBV21-1 with TRBJ1-5. TRBV21-1 is a recognized pseudogene. CDR3 length: 15 residues. CDR3 in DNA: TGTGCCAGCAGCAAATGGTATGTCCCCTCGGGGCCCCAGCATTTT. Translation gives CASSKWYVPSGPQHF.

Comment on this clone: This likely came from a read error, as a far larger clone is one base away. Other DNA sequences within the sample encode an identical CDR3. J is TRBJ2-1 and V is TRBV30; D is uncertain. The ends were cut back, 5 bases at V and 6 bases at J, with 14 bases in the middle. This CDR3 region has 13 residues. The germline CDR1 and CDR2 sequences are GTSNPN and SVGIG (reference sequence). The CDR3 bases are TGTGCCTGGTCCGCCGGTCCTCCCAATGAGCAGTTCTTC. It yields the protein CAWSAGPPNEQFF. Full variable domain (rest looked up from reference TRBV30 and TRBJ2-1): SQTIHQWPATLVQPVGSPLSLECTVEGTSNPNLYWYRQAAGRGLQLLFYSVGIGQISSEVPQNLSASRPQDRQFILSSKKLLLSDSGFYLCAWSAGPPNEQFFGPGTRLTVL.

The rearrangement links TRBV5-6 to TRBJ2-4; the D gene is possibly TRBD1 (6 bases). CDR3 length: 16 residues. Germline V CDR1 and CDR2: SGHDT, YYEEEE. The V and J ends lost 3 bases and 0 bases respectively, with 13 bases between them. Written as DNA, the CDR3 is TGTGCCAGCAGCTCGACAGGTACCCTAGCCAAAAACATTCAGTACTTC. Its translation: CASSSTGTLAKNIQYF.

In regard to this clone: Since a far larger clone is one base different, this is likely a read error. The chain is built from TRBV5-4 and TRBJ1-2, with D perhaps TRBD1 (5 bases). The CDR3 is 13 residues long. Germline V gene lookup returns CDR1 SGHNT and CDR2 YYREEE (reference sequence). V dropped 0 bases and J dropped 2 bases, with 5 bases sitting between them. Here the CDR3 DNA reads TGTGCCAGCAGCTTGGAGGGGAACTATGGCTACACCTTC. It yields the protein CASSLEGNYGYTF.

This chain uses TRBV28 with TRBJ1-5; D ambiguous. The CDR3 length is 14 residues. V was shortened by 3 bases and J by 2 bases, with 8 bases between the two germline ends. Germline CDR1 is MDHEN and CDR2 is SYDVKM. The CDR3 nucleotides are TGTGCCAGCAGTTTGAACGAGCGCAATCAGCCCCAGCATTTT. Protein: CASSLNERNQPQHF.

This clone was seen a single time. The chain carries TRBV7-8 and TRBJ2-7; D is unresolved. CDR3 length equals 13 residues. The germline V gene encodes CDR1 SGHVS and CDR2 FQNEAQ. Trimming left V 5 bases short and J 4 bases short, with 12 bases between. Here the CDR3 DNA reads TGTGCCAGCAGCCCTGAAATGGGTTACGAGCAGTACTTC. Amino acid sequence: CASSPEMGYEQYF.

The chain has TRBV5-1 and TRBJ2-2; a weak D match, TRBD1 (5 bases). V shed 0 bases and J shed 6 bases, with 12 bases lying between them. The length of the CDR3 is 15 residues. Germline CDR1 and CDR2: SGHRS and YFSETQ. DNA for the CDR3: TGCGCCAGCAGCTTGGACGGGCAGGGCCCCGGGGAGCTGTTTTTT. Protein product: CASSLDGQGPGELFF.

The J gene is TRBJ2-2, the V gene TRBV5-4; D is unresolved. Germline CDR1 reads SGHNT; CDR2 reads YYREEE (reference sequence). This CDR3 spans 16 amino acids. The V end lost 4 bases, the J end lost 2 bases, and 15 bases lay between the germline ends. CDR3: CASSPGLTDNTGELFF. CDR3 coding DNA: TGTGCCAGCAGCCCGGGTCTCACCGATAACACCGGGGAGCTGTTTTTT.

The chain uses TRBV4-2 and TRBJ2-5; 10 positions agree with TRBD2. J gave up 4 bases and V 0 bases, and 8 bases lay outside the gene matches. The germline gives CDR1 LGHNA, CDR2 YNFKEQ. This CDR3 contains 17 residues. The DNA for the CDR3 is TGTGCCAGCAGCCAAGATGAGGTGGTAGCGGGAGGAGAGACCCAGTACTTC. Amino acids: CASSQDEVVAGGETQYF.

The chain uses TRBV10-3 and TRBJ1-1, with TRBD1 as a possible D gene (5 bases). Germline CDR1 reads ENHRY; CDR2 reads SYGVKD. The CDR3 contains 11 residues. Trimming cost V 6 bases and J 7 bases, with 9 bases left between them. CDR3 sequence reads: CAISQGGEAFF. CDR3 in DNA: TGTGCCATCAGCCAGGGCGGTGAAGCTTTCTTT.

V gene TRBV11-2 combines with J gene TRBJ2-1; TRBD2 might be the D (5 bases). The CDR3 contains 16 residues. The V gene's germline CDR1 is SGHAT and CDR2 FQNNGV. With 1 base removed from V and 0 bases from J, the gap between germline ends came to 10 bases. The CDR3 nucleotides read TGTGCCAGCAGCTTAGGGTTCGGAGGCTCCTACAATGAGCAGTTCTTC. This translates into CASSLGFGGSYNEQFF. The variable domain in full, completed from reference TRBV11-2 and TRBJ2-1, reads EAGVAQSPRYKIIEKRQSVAFWCNPISGHATLYWYQQILGQGPKLLIQFQNNGVVDDSQLPKDRFSAERLKGVDSTLKIQPAKLEDSAVYLCASSLGFGGSYNEQFFGPGTRLTVL.

The chain recombines TRBV9 with TRBJ2-1; D not resolved. In germline, CDR1 is SGDLS, CDR2 YYNGEE. Trimming left V 0 bases short and J 11 bases short, with 18 bases between. This CDR3 has 15 residues. The CDR3 sequence: CASSVDPRPDGKQFF. DNA for the CDR3: TGTGCCAGCAGCGTAGATCCCAGGCCAGACGGTAAGCAGTTCTTC. Drawing the rest from reference TRBV9 and TRBJ2-1, the complete variable domain is DSGVTQTPKHLITATGQRVTLRCSPRSGDLSVYWYQQSLDQGLQFLIQYYNGEERAKGNILERFSAQQFPDLHSELNLSSLELGDSALYFCASSVDPRPDGKQFFGPGTRLTVL.

The gene calls are TRBV27 and TRBJ1-5; a weak D match, TRBD1 (5 bases). Trimming took 6 bases from V and 2 from J, leaving 11 bases between them. The germline V gene has CDR1 MNHEY and CDR2 SMNVEV (reference sequence). The CDR3 covers 14 residues. The CDR3 spells CASRSGLGNQPQHF. The CDR3 DNA reads TGTGCCAGCAGATCAGGGTTGGGCAATCAGCCCCAGCATTTT.

DNA for the CDR3: TGTGCCAGCCAAGGACAGTCCCTCTCCTACAATGAGCAGTTCTTC. Translated: CASQGQSLSYNEQFF. The J gene is TRBJ2-1, the V gene TRBV4-2; D is possibly TRBD1 (6 bases). Trimming pared 8 bases from V and 0 bases from J, leaving 14 bases between. CDR3 length: 15 residues. The V gene's germline CDR1 is LGHNA and CDR2 YNFKEQ.

This sequence joins TRBV7-2 and TRBJ1-2; TRBD1 matches at 8 bases. There are 13 residues in the CDR3. The junction had 6 bases not matched to a gene; V was cut back by 4 bases and J by 8 bases. Per germline, CDR1 SGHTA and CDR2 FQGNSA. The CDR3 DNA follows: TGTGCCAGCAGCTCTGGACAGGGAAGCGGCTACACCTTC. This gives the protein CASSSGQGSGYTF.

This chain joins TRBV2 and TRBJ2-5; 7 bases match TRBD2. V gave up 4 bases and J gave up 9 bases; unmatched junction bases: 8. The CDR3 spans 13 residues. From germline, CDR1 is SNHLY and CDR2 FYNNEI. The CDR3 spells CASSASGTMAQYF. Here the CDR3 DNA reads TGTGCCAGCAGTGCGTCGGGGACTATGGCCCAGTACTTC. Combining the CDR3 with reference TRBV2 and TRBJ2-5 gives the whole variable domain EPEVTQTPSHQVTQMGQEVILRCVPISNHLYFYWYRQILGQKVEFLVSFYNNEISEKSEIFDDQFSVERPDGSNFTLKIRSTKLEDSAMYFCASSASGTMAQYFGPGTRLLVL.

To note about this clone: This likely stems from a read error, as it lies one base from a far larger clone. This specimen includes other DNA sequences encoding the same CDR3. This rearrangement joins TRBV30 to TRBJ1-1, with D possibly being TRBD1 (6 bases). Per the germline V gene, CDR1 is GTSNPN and CDR2 is SVGIG (reference sequence). This CDR3 has 12 amino acids. The CDR3 nucleotides read TGCGCCTGGGGCGGGGGGCGGTCTGAAGCTTTCTTT. Its translation: CAWGGGRSEAFF. Combining the CDR3 with reference TRBV30 and TRBJ1-1 gives the whole variable domain SQTIHQWPATLVQPVGSPLSLECTVEGTSNPNLYWYRQAAGRGLQLLFYSVGIGQISSEVPQNLSASRPQDRQFILSSKKLLLSDSGFYLCAWGGGRSEAFFGQGTRLTVV.

The chain has TRBV30 and TRBJ2-1; 13 nucleotides align to TRBD2. From germline, CDR1 is GTSNPN and CDR2 SVGIG (reference sequence). This CDR3 spans 15 amino acids. The V segment lost 1 base and the J segment 9 bases; nucleotides outside the gene matches: 6. In DNA, the CDR3 is TGTGCCTGGAGTGAACTAGCGGGAGGGCCGGTTGAGCAGTTCTTC. It translates to CAWSELAGGPVEQFF.

With respect to this clone: This likely came from a read error, as a far larger clone is one base away. The identical CDR3 is also encoded by other nucleotide sequences in the sample. The rearrangement links TRBV6-1 to TRBJ2-2; D gene ambiguous. The CDR3 is made up of 15 amino acids. Germline values: CDR1 MNHNS, CDR2 SASEGT. Here the CDR3 DNA reads TGTGCCAGCAGTGAAGAAGAAGGAAACACCGGTGAGCTGTTTTTT. As protein: CASSEEEGNTGELFF.

Details on this clone: This sample includes further DNA sequences coding for the same CDR3. This chain links TRBV7-6 with TRBJ2-3; D is undetermined. V lost 1 base, J lost 4 bases, and 9 bases lay in between. The V gene's germline CDR1 is SGHVS and CDR2 FNYEAQ. The CDR3 totals 14 residues. The CDR3 spells CASSLGTSPDTQYF. The CDR3 region has the DNA TGTGCCAGCAGCTTAGGGACCAGCCCAGATACGCAGTATTTT.

The rearrangement joins TRBV9 to TRBJ2-7; D is unclear. CDR1 SGDLS and CDR2 YYNGEE come from the germline V gene. The CDR3 loop spans 13 amino acids. The V end was cut by 0 bases, the J end by 0 bases, with 4 bases between. CDR3 DNA: TGTGCCAGCAGCGTAGGGGTCTCCTACGAGCAGTACTTC. Translating it yields CASSVGVSYEQYF.

In its sample, this clone was seen once. V gene TRBV29-1 combines with J gene TRBJ2-7, with 9 nucleotides matching TRBD2. The CDR3 sequence is 14 residues long. V shed 3 bases, J shed 6 bases, and the junction held 9 bases outside the gene matches. The V gene's germline CDR1 is SQVTM and CDR2 ANQGSEA. The CDR3 DNA sequence: TGCAGCGTTGATTTAGCGGGAGTCACCGGCGAGCAGTACTTC. Translated, it gives CSVDLAGVTGEQYF.

The chain is built from TRBV10-3 and TRBJ2-2; TRBD1 aligns across 8 bases. V trimming: 6 bases; J trimming: 9 bases; junction bases outside the gene matches: 12. The CDR3 covers 15 residues. Germline lookup yields CDR1 ENHRY and CDR2 SYGVKD. The CDR3 sequence is CAISLTGTGARELFF. The CDR3 nucleotides read TGTGCCATCAGCCTTACCGGGACAGGAGCAAGGGAGCTGTTTTTT.

The chain is built from TRBV11-2 and TRBJ1-2; D is possibly TRBD1 (5 bases). V was pared by 5 bases and J by 4 bases, with 17 bases between. This CDR3 is 15 amino acids long. Per the germline V gene, CDR1 is SGHAT and CDR2 is FQNNGV. CDR3 sequence (DNA): TGTGCCAGCAGCCCCGGCCCTGGGGACTCCTATGGCTACACCTTC. It specifies CASSPGPGDSYGYTF.

The V and J genes are TRBV27 and TRBJ2-2; D gene unclear. CDR1 and CDR2 (germline): MNHEY, SMNVEV (reference sequence). The germline V and J ends were trimmed by 0 bases and 13 bases, with 18 bases remaining between them. The CDR3 loop spans 15 amino acids. The CDR3 loop reads CASSLSTPGHKRLFF. CDR3 nucleotides: TGTGCCAGCAGTTTATCGACCCCCGGGCATAAACGGCTGTTTTTT.